This entry describes one T cell receptor beta chain. Its antigen is unidentified. This CDR3 has 16 residues. The germline CDR1 and CDR2 sequences are LGHNA and YSLEER. Between the trimmed V and J ends, which lost 0 bases and 5 bases, there was a span of 14 bases. The data belong to a study of T cell responses to AZD1222 COVID-19 vaccine. Whole-study findings and limits: Elevations in Spike-specific TCR breadth and depth followed administration of two AZD1222 doses. Clonal diversity may have been underestimated, and the donors were mostly white British, with more females than males.

Produced via immunoSEQ multiplex PCR; TCRdb's table is partial and in-frame only. Here the sample spans 130,000 or so clones, 65% to 90% being singletons. V usage is TRBV4-3 and J usage is TRBJ1-5; no clear D. The source was peripheral blood, collected 28 days after the second AZD1222 dose. The sequence was obtained from an adult who received the AZD1222 COVID-19 vaccine. CDR3 nucleotide sequence: TGCGCCAGCAGCCAAGACTTGACAAGGTATGATCAGCCCCAGCATTTT. Translation: CASSQDLTRYDQPQHF.